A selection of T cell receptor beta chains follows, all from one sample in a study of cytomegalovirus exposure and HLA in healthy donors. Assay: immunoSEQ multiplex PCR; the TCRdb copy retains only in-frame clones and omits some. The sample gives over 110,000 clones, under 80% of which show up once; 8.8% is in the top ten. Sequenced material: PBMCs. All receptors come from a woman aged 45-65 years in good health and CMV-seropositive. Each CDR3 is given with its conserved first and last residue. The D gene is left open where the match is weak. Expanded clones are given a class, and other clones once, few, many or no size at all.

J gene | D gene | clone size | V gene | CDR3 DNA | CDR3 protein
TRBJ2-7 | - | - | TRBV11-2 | TGTGCCAGCAGCTTAGGAGTCAGGGGATCCTACGAGCAGTACTTC | CASSLGVRGSYEQYF
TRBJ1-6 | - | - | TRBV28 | TGTGCTTGGGCAAGGGGCTTTAATTCACCCCTCCACTTT | CAWARGFNSPLHF
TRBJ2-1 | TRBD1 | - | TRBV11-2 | TGTGCCAGCAGGACCACCTCAGGGGGCTCCTACAATGAGCAGTTCTTC | CASRTTSGGSYNEQFF
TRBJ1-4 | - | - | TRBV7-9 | TGTGCCAGCAGCGCCGGGGGGGGTAGGGAGGAACTGTTTTTT | CASSAGGGREELFF
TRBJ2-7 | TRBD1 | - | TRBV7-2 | TGTGCCAGCAGCCTAGGGACAGGGCCGGGCGAGCAGTACTTC | CASSLGTGPGEQYF
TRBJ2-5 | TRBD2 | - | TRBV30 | TGTGCCTGGAGTGTACCTAGCGGGGGGGTTCTGGAGACCCAGTACTTC | CAWSVPSGGVLETQYF
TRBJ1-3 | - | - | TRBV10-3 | TGTGCCATCAGTCCCACGACAAGTTCTGGAAACACCATATATTTT | CAISPTTSSGNTIYF
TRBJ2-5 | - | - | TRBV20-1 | TGCAGTGCTAACTGGGCGGAGACCCAGTACTTC | CSANWAETQYF
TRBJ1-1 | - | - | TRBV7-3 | TGTGCCAGCAGCTTGGACAGGAACACTGAAGCTTTCTTT | CASSLDRNTEAFF
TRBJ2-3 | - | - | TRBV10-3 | TGTGCCATCAGCGCTAACACTCGGGCAGATACGCAGTATTTT | CAISANTRADTQYF
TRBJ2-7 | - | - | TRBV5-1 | TGCGCCAGCAGCTTGATCCGCTCACAGGAGTTATTCCACGAGCAGTACTTC | CASSLIRSQELFHEQYF
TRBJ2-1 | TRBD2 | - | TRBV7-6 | TGTGCCAGCAGCACAGAGCGGGGGTCCTACAATGAGCAGTTCTTC | CASSTERGSYNEQFF
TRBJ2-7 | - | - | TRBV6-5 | TGTGCCAGCAGTACCCAAGGACAGACCTACGAGCAGTACTTC | CASSTQGQTYEQYF
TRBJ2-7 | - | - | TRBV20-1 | TGCAGTGCTCAAGCTACCTACGAGCAGTACTTC | CSAQATYEQYF
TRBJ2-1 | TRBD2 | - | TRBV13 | TGTGCCAGCAGCGCCAGGACTAGCGGGGGGGCCAGCAGTTCTGAGCAGTTCTTC | CASSARTSGGASSSEQFF
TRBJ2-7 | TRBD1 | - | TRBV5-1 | TGCGCCAGCAGCTTCGCGACAGGGGGACCCTACGAGCAGTACTTC | CASSFATGGPYEQYF
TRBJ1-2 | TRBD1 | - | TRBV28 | TGTGCCAGCAGTTTAAACAGGGGCGGCTCTGGCTACACCTTC | CASSLNRGGSGYTF
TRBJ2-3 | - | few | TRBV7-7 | TGTGCTAGCAGCTCCTCGGCGCGGACAGATACGCAGTATTTT | CASSSSARTDTQYF
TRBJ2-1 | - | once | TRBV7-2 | TGTGCCAGCAGCTTCGGGACAGAGCAGTTCTTC | CASSFGTEQFF
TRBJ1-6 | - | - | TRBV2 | TGTGCCAGCAGTGAATACAGGGCACAATCACCCCTCCACTTT | CASSEYRAQSPLHF
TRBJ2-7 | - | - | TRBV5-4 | TGTGCCAGCAGCTTCGGAGAAAACGGGGTCTCGCACGAGCAGTACTTC | CASSFGENGVSHEQYF
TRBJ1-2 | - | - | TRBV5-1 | TGCGCCAGCAGCCCTCAGAGGAGGGGCGGATATGGCTACACCTTC | CASSPQRRGGYGYTF
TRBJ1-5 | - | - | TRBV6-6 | TGTGCCAGCACCAAGGGGATTAGCAATCAGCCCCAGCATTTT | CASTKGISNQPQHF
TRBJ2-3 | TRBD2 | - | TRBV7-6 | TGTGCCAGCAGCAGCGGGGTTACAGATACGCAGTATTTT | CASSSGVTDTQYF
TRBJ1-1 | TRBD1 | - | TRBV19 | TGTGCTGTCGGACAGGGGATGAACACTGAAGCTTTCTTT | CAVGQGMNTEAFF
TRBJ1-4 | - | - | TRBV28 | TGTGCCAGCAGTTCCCCCAGGGCGGGGGATGAAAAACTGTTTTTT | CASSSPRAGDEKLFF
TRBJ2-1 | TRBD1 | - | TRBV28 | TGTGCCAGCAGGGACAGGGAAGGGGCCTACAATGAGCAGTTCTTC | CASRDREGAYNEQFF
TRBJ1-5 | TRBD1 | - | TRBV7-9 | TGTGCCAGCAGCTTAGTGGGGACAGGGAGCAATCAGCCCCAGCATTTT | CASSLVGTGSNQPQHF
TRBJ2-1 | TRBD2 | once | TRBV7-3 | TGTGCCAGCAGCTTAACAGGGACTAGGAATGAGCAGTTCTTC | CASSLTGTRNEQFF
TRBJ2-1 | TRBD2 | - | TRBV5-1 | TGCGCCAGCAGCCCCTTCACTAGCGGGGCATACAATGAGCAGTTCTTC | CASSPFTSGAYNEQFF
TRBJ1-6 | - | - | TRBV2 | TGTGCCAGCAGTGTATACACCTATAATTCACCCCTCCACTTT | CASSVYTYNSPLHF
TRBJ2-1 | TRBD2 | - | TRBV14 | TGTGCCAGCAGCCCCTGGGGAGCGGGGGGTGGCAATGAGCAGTTCTTC | CASSPWGAGGGNEQFF
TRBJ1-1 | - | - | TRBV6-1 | TGTGCCAGCAGATCCGTGGGAGGGAGGACTGAAGCTTTCTTT | CASRSVGGRTEAFF
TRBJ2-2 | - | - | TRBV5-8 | TGTGCCAGCAGCAAACTGACAGATAACACCGGGGAGCTGTTTTTT | CASSKLTDNTGELFF
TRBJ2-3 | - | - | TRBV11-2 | TGTGCCAGCAGCCCTCAGAAGGATACGCAGTATTTT | CASSPQKDTQYF
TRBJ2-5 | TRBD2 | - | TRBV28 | TGTGCCAGCAGTTTTAGCGGGGGGGCCTTAGAGACCCAGTACTTC | CASSFSGGALETQYF
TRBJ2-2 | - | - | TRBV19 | TGTGCCAGTAGTATAGCCCGACCGGAGGCCGGGGAGCTGTTTTTT | CASSIARPEAGELFF
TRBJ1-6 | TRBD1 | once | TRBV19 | TGTGCCAGTAGGGGGGAGACAGGGATTAATTCACCCCTCCACTTT | CASRGETGINSPLHF
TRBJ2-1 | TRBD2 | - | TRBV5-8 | TGTGCCAGCAGCTTGCGGCTAGCGGGGTACAATGAGCAGTTCTTC | CASSLRLAGYNEQFF
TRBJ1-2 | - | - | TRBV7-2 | TGTGCCAGCAGCTTCAATTACGGGTATGGCTACACCTTC | CASSFNYGYGYTF
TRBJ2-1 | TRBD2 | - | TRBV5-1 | TGCGCCAGCAGCCTGGGACTAGCGGGGGTGGATGAGCAGTTCTTC | CASSLGLAGVDEQFF
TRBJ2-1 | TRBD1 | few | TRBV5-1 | TGCGCCAGCAGCCCGGGGACAGGGTTCAATGAGCAGTTCTTC | CASSPGTGFNEQFF
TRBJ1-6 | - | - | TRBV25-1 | TGTGCCAGCGAGGGAGGACAAATTAATTCACCCCTCCACTTT | CASEGGQINSPLHF
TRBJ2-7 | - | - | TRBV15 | TGTGCCACCAAGGACACCAACTCCTACGAGCAGTACTTC | CATKDTNSYEQYF
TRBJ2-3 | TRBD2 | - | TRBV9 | TGTGCCAGCAGCGTAGCCCTAGCGGGAGCTAGCACAGATACGCAGTATTTT | CASSVALAGASTDTQYF
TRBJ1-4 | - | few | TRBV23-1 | TGCGCCAGCAGTCAATCTCAGGACTACAATGAAAAACTGTTTTTT | CASSQSQDYNEKLFF
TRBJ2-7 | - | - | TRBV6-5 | TGTGCCAGCAGGGGGGCCAGGGAGACCTACGAGCAGTACTTC | CASRGARETYEQYF
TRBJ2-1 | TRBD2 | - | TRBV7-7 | TGTGCTAGCAGCTTAGCGTGGCGGGGGGCCTACAATGAGCAGTTCTTC | CASSLAWRGAYNEQFF
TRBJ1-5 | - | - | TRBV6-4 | TGTGCCGAGCCCCCCAGGCGTAGCAATCAGCCCCAGCATTTT | CAEPPRRSNQPQHF
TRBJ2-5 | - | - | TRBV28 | TGTGCCAGCACAACCTTTCGGGGATCAAGAGCTGAGACCCAGTACTTC | CASTTFRGSRAETQYF
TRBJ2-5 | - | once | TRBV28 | TGTGCCAGCAGTTCGCCCGGGACAACGGAGACCCAGTACTTC | CASSSPGTTETQYF
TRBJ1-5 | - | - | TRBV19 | TGTGCCAGTAGTATAGATCGACGGGGAAGAGGGAATCAGCCCCAGCATTTT | CASSIDRRGRGNQPQHF
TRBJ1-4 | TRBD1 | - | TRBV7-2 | TGTGCCAGCAGCTCCCGGACAGGCCCCAGTGAAAAACTGTTTTTT | CASSSRTGPSEKLFF
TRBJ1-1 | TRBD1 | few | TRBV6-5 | TGTGCCAGCAGCCACCCCCACAGGGGATACACTGAAGCTTTCTTT | CASSHPHRGYTEAFF
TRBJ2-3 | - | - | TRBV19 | TGTGCCAGTAGTGCGACGGGGGCAGATACGCAGTATTTT | CASSATGADTQYF